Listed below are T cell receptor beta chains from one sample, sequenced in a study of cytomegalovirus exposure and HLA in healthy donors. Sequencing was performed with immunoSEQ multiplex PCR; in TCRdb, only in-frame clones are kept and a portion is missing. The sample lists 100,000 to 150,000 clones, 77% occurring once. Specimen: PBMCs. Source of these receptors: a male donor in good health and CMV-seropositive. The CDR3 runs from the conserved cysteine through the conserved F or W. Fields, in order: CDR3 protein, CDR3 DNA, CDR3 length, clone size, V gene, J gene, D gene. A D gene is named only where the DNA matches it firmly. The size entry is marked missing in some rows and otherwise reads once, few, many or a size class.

CASSVGPDRVINEQFF	TGTGCCAGCAGCGTAGGCCCTGACCGGGTTATCAATGAGCAGTTCTTC	16	.	TRBV9	TRBJ2-1	.
CATSRGGAWADNEQFF	TGTGCCACCAGCAGAGGCGGGGCCTGGGCGGACAATGAGCAGTTCTTC	16	.	TRBV15	TRBJ2-1	.
CASRDSRRGNTEAFF	TGTGCCAGTAGGGACAGTCGAAGGGGTAACACTGAAGCTTTCTTT	15	.	TRBV19	TRBJ1-1	.
CATSTFDRATYEQYF	TGTGCCACCAGCACCTTTGACAGGGCAACCTACGAGCAGTACTTC	15	.	TRBV15	TRBJ2-7	TRBD1
CASSYAGRQGAIYTGELFF	TGTGCCAGCAGCTACGCCGGGAGGCAGGGGGCTATATACACCGGGGAGCTGTTTTTT	19	.	TRBV7-9	TRBJ2-2	.
CASSQEQGTYEQYF	TGCGCCAGCAGCCAAGAACAGGGGACGTACGAGCAGTACTTC	14	.	TRBV4-1	TRBJ2-7	TRBD1
CASTRGGRGEQFF	TGTGCCAGCACTCGGGGCGGGAGAGGAGAGCAGTTCTTC	13	.	TRBV28	TRBJ2-1	TRBD2
CASSLGEGSEKLFF	TGTGCCAGCAGCTTAGGGGAAGGATCTGAAAAACTGTTTTTT	14	.	TRBV5-5	TRBJ1-4	.
CASSRDNQPQHF	TGTGCCAGCTCACGCGACAATCAGCCCCAGCATTTT	12	.	TRBV18	TRBJ1-5	.
CATLRDTNTGELFF	TGTGCCACCCTCCGGGACACAAACACCGGGGAGCTGTTTTTT	14	.	TRBV10-3	TRBJ2-2	.
CASSVSSGISYEQYF	TGTGCCAGCAGCGTCTCTAGCGGGATCTCCTACGAGCAGTACTTC	15	.	TRBV7-6	TRBJ2-7	TRBD2
CASNSDGMEEYF	TGTGCCAGCAACTCCGACGGCATGGAGGAGTACTTC	12	.	TRBV2	TRBJ2-7	.
CSVQGVAEAFF	TGCAGCGTCCAGGGGGTAGCTGAAGCTTTCTTT	11	.	TRBV29-1	TRBJ1-1	TRBD1
CASSVGGSEQYF	TGTGCCAGCAGCGTAGGAGGGAGCGAGCAGTACTTC	12	.	TRBV9	TRBJ2-7	.
CASSPTLASFTDTQYF	TGTGCCAGCAGCCCCACACTAGCGTCATTCACAGATACGCAGTATTTT	16	.	TRBV5-6	TRBJ2-3	TRBD2
CASSFVGTSPSYEQYF	TGCGCCAGCAGCTTTGTGGGGACTAGCCCATCCTACGAGCAGTACTTC	16	few	TRBV5-1	TRBJ2-7	TRBD2
CASSLRRGGTEAFF	TGTGCCAGCAGCTTAAGGAGGGGCGGGACTGAAGCTTTCTTT	14	.	TRBV7-9	TRBJ1-1	.
CASTERAEQFF	TGTGCCAGCACCGAGAGGGCTGAGCAGTTCTTC	11	.	TRBV6-5	TRBJ2-1	.
CASSLFWGQGFTGELFF	TGCGCCAGCAGCTTGTTCTGGGGACAGGGGTTTACCGGGGAGCTGTTTTTT	17	.	TRBV5-1	TRBJ2-2	TRBD1
CASSSWTSGMTGELFF	TGTGCCAGCAGTTCATGGACTAGCGGGATGACCGGGGAGCTGTTTTTT	16	.	TRBV27	TRBJ2-2	TRBD2
CASSGVAMWDRETNEKLFF	TGCGCCAGCAGTGGAGTCGCTATGTGGGACAGGGAGACTAATGAAAAACTGTTTTTT	19	.	TRBV10-1	TRBJ1-4	TRBD1
CASSLGTDYGYTF	TGTGCCAGCAGCTTGGGGACAGATTATGGCTACACCTTC	13	.	TRBV7-3	TRBJ1-2	TRBD1
CASSEGGDYGYTF	TGCGCCAGCAGTGAAGGGGGTGACTATGGCTACACCTTC	13	.	TRBV10-2	TRBJ1-2	.
CASSPGGTGVGNEQFF	TGCGCCAGCAGCCCCGGGGGGACGGGAGTTGGGAATGAGCAGTTCTTC	16	.	TRBV5-1	TRBJ2-1	TRBD2
CASSKSSTGGDEQYF	TGTGCCAGCAGTAAATCCTCCACAGGGGGGGACGAGCAGTACTTC	15	.	TRBV6-4	TRBJ2-7	.
CASSWTGGYEQYF	TGTGCCAGCAGTTGGACAGGGGGCTACGAGCAGTACTTC	13	.	TRBV6-1	TRBJ2-7	TRBD1
CASSLLDRVYTEAFF	TGTGCCAGCAGCTTGCTAGACAGGGTCTACACTGAAGCTTTCTTT	15	.	TRBV5-6	TRBJ1-1	TRBD1
CASSIDRSTSGRPYTQYF	TGTGCCAGTAGTATAGATCGGTCGACTAGCGGGAGGCCTTATACGCAGTATTTT	18	.	TRBV19	TRBJ2-3	TRBD2
CASSFRTGGGTFF	TGTGCCAGCAGTTTTCGGACAGGGGGAGGAACTTTCTTT	13	.	TRBV27	TRBJ1-1	TRBD1
CATSSPTGGAARAFF	TGTGCCACCAGCAGTCCTACAGGGGGCGCGGCTAGAGCTTTCTTT	15	.	TRBV15	TRBJ1-1	TRBD1
CASSEDPGSNYGYTF	TGTGCCAGCAGCGAAGACCCAGGAAGTAACTATGGCTACACCTTC	15	.	TRBV5-5	TRBJ1-2	.
CASGLAGGIYNEQFF	TGTGCCAGCGGCTTAGCGGGGGGGATTTACAATGAGCAGTTCTTC	15	.	TRBV7-2	TRBJ2-1	TRBD2
CATSRVQLAGDYTDTQYF	TGTGCCACCAGCAGAGTACAGCTAGCGGGAGATTACACAGATACGCAGTATTTT	18	.	TRBV15	TRBJ2-3	TRBD2
CASSLDRLVYEQYF	TGTGCCAGCAGCTTAGACAGATTGGTCTACGAGCAGTACTTC	14	few	TRBV7-2	TRBJ2-7	.
CASSALAGYVTGELFF	TGTGCCAGCAGCGCGTTAGCGGGATACGTCACCGGGGAGCTGTTTTTT	16	few	TRBV9	TRBJ2-2	TRBD2
CASSPTLTGAGTEAFF	TGTGCCAGCAGCCCGACCCTAACAGGGGCGGGCACTGAAGCTTTCTTT	16	.	TRBV7-2	TRBJ1-1	TRBD1
CASSPGTSGSGEQYF	TGTGCCAGCAGTCCTGGGACTAGCGGGAGCGGCGAGCAGTACTTC	15	.	TRBV27	TRBJ2-7	TRBD2
CASQDYPQETQYF	TGTGCCAGCCAGGACTACCCCCAAGAGACCCAGTACTTC	13	.	TRBV19	TRBJ2-5	.
CASSRTSGGGTGELFF	TGCGCCAGCAGCCGGACTAGCGGGGGAGGGACCGGGGAGCTGTTTTTT	16	.	TRBV5-1	TRBJ2-2	TRBD2